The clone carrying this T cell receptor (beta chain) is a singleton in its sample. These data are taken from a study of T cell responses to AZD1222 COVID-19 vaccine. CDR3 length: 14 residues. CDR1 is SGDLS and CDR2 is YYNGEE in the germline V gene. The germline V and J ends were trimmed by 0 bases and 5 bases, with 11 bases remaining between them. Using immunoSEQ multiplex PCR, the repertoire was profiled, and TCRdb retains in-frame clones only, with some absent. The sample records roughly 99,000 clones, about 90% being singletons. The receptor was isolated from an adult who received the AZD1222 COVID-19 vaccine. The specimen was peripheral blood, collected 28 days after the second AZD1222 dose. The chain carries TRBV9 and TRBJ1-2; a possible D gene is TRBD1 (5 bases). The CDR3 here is CASSVAAGRYGYTF. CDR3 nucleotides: TGTGCCAGCAGCGTAGCGGCAGGGCGGTATGGCTACACCTTC.